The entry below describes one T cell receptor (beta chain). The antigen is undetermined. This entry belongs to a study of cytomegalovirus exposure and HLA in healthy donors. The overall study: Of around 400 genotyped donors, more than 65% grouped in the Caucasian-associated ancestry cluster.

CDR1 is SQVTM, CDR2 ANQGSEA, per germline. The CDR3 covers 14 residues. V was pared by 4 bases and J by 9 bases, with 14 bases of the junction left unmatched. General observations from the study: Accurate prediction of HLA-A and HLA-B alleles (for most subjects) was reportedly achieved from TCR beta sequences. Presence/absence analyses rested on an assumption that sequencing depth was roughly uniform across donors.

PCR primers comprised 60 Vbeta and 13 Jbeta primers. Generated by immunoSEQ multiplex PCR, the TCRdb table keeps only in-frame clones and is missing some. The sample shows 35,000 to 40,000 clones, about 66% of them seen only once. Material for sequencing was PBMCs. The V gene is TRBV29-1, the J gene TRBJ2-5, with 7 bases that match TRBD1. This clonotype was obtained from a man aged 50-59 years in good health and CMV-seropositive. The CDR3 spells CSVVPDRVLRAQYF. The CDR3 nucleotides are TGCAGCGTTGTACCCGACAGGGTCCTAAGGGCCCAGTACTTC. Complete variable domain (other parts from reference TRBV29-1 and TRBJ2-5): SAVISQKPSRDICQRGTSLTIQCQVDSQVTMMFWYRQQPGQSLTLIATANQGSEATYESGFVIDKFPISRPNLTFSTLTVSNMSPEDSSIYLCSVVPDRVLRAQYFGPGTRLLVL.